This TCR beta chain appears in the sequencing data of a study of shared clonotypes between healthy human individuals. This CDR3 contains 17 residues. The germline CDR1 and CDR2 sequences are MGHDK and SYGVNS. V was shortened by 4 bases and J by 0 bases, with 17 bases between the two germline ends. TCRdb's table, derived via immunoSEQ multiplex PCR, lists solely in-frame clones and lacks some. The repertoire holds 550,000 to 600,000 clones, with around 78% as singletons. The material sequenced was PBMCs. The rearrangement joins TRBV25-1 to TRBJ2-3; D gene uncertain. This sequence was found in a woman aged 40 to 50 in good health. Some clones in this sample may be carry-over from other donors' samples. The CDR3 reads CASSGHSGGWSTDTQYF. The CDR3 bases are TGTGCCAGCAGTGGCCATTCTGGTGGGTGGAGCACAGATACGCAGTATTTT.